Following are 21 T cell receptor beta chains from one sample sequenced in a study of blood T cell repertoires in COVID-19. Here immunoSEQ multiplex PCR was the method, and the copy in TCRdb shows in-frame clones only, minus some. The sample lists about 30,000 clones; around nine tenths were seen once. The material sequenced was peripheral blood. These receptors were obtained from a man in his sixties or seventies with acute or convalescent COVID-19.

The chain employs TRBV10-2 and TRBJ1-2; D is unclear. V was trimmed by 3 bases and J by 2 bases, leaving 7 bases between them. In germline, CDR1 is WSHSY, CDR2 SAAADI. The CDR3 totals 13 residues. In nucleotides, the CDR3 is TGCGCCAGCAGTGATGACAAAAACTATGGCTACACCTTC. Its protein is CASSDDKNYGYTF.

The rearrangement links TRBV19 to TRBJ1-6, with D maybe TRBD1 (5 bases). This CDR3 has 16 residues. Deletions cut 3 bases from V and 10 bases from J, with 19 bases between. CDR1 and CDR2 from the germline V gene are LNHDA and SQIVND (reference sequence). The CDR3 bases are TGTGCCAGTAGTATCCGACAGACCCCCGTCGGGTCACCCCTCCACTTT. The encoded protein is CASSIRQTPVGSPLHF.

The sample holds one count of this clone. The chain combines TRBV5-1 with TRBJ2-1, with D possibly TRBD2 on 5 matching bases. Germline-derived CDR1 and CDR2 are SGHRS and YFSETQ. There are 14 residues in the CDR3. V shed 0 bases and J shed 3 bases, with 7 bases lying between them. The CDR3 is CASSLDGIYNEQFF. In DNA, the CDR3 is TGCGCCAGCAGCTTGGACGGGATCTACAATGAGCAGTTCTTC. The entire variable domain, with the rest obtained from reference TRBV5-1 and TRBJ2-1, is as follows: KAGVTQTPRYLIKTRGQQVTLSCSPISGHRSVSWYQQTPGQGLQFLFEYFSETQRNKGNFPGRFSGRQFSNSRSEMNVSTLELGDSALYLCASSLDGIYNEQFFGPGTRLTVL.

This rearrangement joins TRBV11-2 to TRBJ1-1; 7 bases fit TRBD1. With 6 bases clipped from V and 7 bases from J, the junction kept 8 bases outside the gene matches. This CDR3 spans 13 amino acids. Germline CDR1 is SGHAT and CDR2 is FQNNGV. The CDR3 region has the DNA TGTGCCAGCAGACAACAGGGGAGTGTTGAAGCTTTCTTT. This sequence encodes CASRQQGSVEAFF.

There are a few counts of this clone. V usage is TRBV30 and J usage is TRBJ1-5; 8 positions agree with TRBD1. The CDR3 runs 15 residues. The germline CDR1 and CDR2 sequences are GTSNPN and SVGIG (reference sequence). Trimming removed 3 bases from V and 2 bases from J; junction bases left unmatched: 6. CDR3 in DNA: TGTGCCTGGAGCGCACCGGGACAGGGCAATCAGCCCCAGCATTTT. Translated, it gives CAWSAPGQGNQPQHF.

This clone was seen only once. The chain carries TRBV28 and TRBJ2-3; 15 bases line up with TRBD2. V was clipped by 6 bases and J by 4 bases; unmatched bases: 8. Per germline, CDR1 MDHEN and CDR2 SYDVKM. This CDR3 contains 17 residues. As DNA, the CDR3 is TGTGCCAGCAGGCCCCCGGGACTAGCGGGAGGACCAGATACGCAGTATTTT. Residues: CASRPPGLAGGPDTQYF.

The chain recombines TRBV7-2 with TRBJ2-3, with 7 bases identical to TRBD1. The V and J ends lost 5 bases and 2 bases, in that order; junction bases with no gene match: 4. The germline V gene encodes CDR1 SGHTA and CDR2 FQGNSA. This CDR3 contains 14 residues. CDR3 bases: TGTGCCAGCAGCCCGGGACAGAACACAGATACGCAGTATTTT. It codes for CASSPGQNTDTQYF.

This clone was counted once. V is TRBV27 and J is TRBJ1-1; 8 nucleotides align to TRBD1. Per germline, CDR1 MNHEY and CDR2 SMNVEV (reference sequence). The V gene end was trimmed by 3 bases and the J gene end by 11 bases; junction bases not matched to a gene: 8. CDR3 length equals 13 residues. The CDR3 protein is CASSLGPTGGAFF. The CDR3 nucleotides are TGTGCCAGCAGTTTGGGACCCACAGGGGGTGCTTTCTTT.

A few counts support this clone. The CDR3 loop is CASSSRRGGVQPQHF. In DNA, the CDR3 is TGTGCCAGCAGTTCCCGCCGAGGGGGGGTACAGCCCCAGCATTTT. The rearrangement uses TRBV27 and TRBJ1-5; a possible D gene is TRBD1 (6 bases). V was clipped by 4 bases and J by 7 bases, with 17 bases between them. This CDR3 spans 15 amino acids. Germline CDR1 reads MNHEY; CDR2 reads SMNVEV (reference sequence).

The rearrangement uses TRBV19 and TRBJ1-1; D call uncertain. The CDR3 covers 16 residues. V was trimmed by 1 base and J by 3 bases, leaving 15 bases between them. Germline V gene data show CDR1 as LNHDA and CDR2 as SQIVND (reference sequence). The CDR3 sequence: CASSIGPGTGYTEAFF. As DNA, the CDR3 is TGTGCCAGTAGTATAGGGCCCGGCACGGGGTACACTGAAGCTTTCTTT.

The V and J genes are TRBV11-3 and TRBJ2-3; D is possibly TRBD2 (6 bases). Trimming left V 6 bases short and J 0 bases short, with 7 bases between. CDR1 SGHNT and CDR2 YENEEA come from the germline V gene. This CDR3 comprises 13 residues. CDR3 in DNA: TGTGCCAGCAGGGCGGGGAGCACAGATACGCAGTATTTT. It translates to CASRAGSTDTQYF. Supplemented by reference TRBV11-3 and TRBJ2-3, the full variable domain reads EAGVVQSPRYKIIEKKQPVAFWCNPISGHNTLYWYLQNLGQGPELLIRYENEEAVDDSQLPKDRFSAERLKGVDSTLKIQPAELGDSAVYLCASRAGSTDTQYFGPGTRLTVL.

The J gene is TRBJ1-5, the V gene TRBV27; D uncertain. This CDR3 has 14 amino acids. Germline lookup yields CDR1 MNHEY and CDR2 SMNVEV (reference sequence). Trimming cost V 4 bases and J 1 base, with 8 bases left between them. The DNA for the CDR3 is TGTGCCAGCAGTTCCCCCGGGAGCAATCAGCCCCAGCATTTT. Translating it yields CASSSPGSNQPQHF.

The chain carries TRBV28 and TRBJ2-7, with TRBD1 as a possible D gene (6 bases). CDR1 and CDR2 from the germline V gene are MDHEN and SYDVKM. V was trimmed by 7 bases and J by 8 bases, leaving 15 bases between them. This CDR3 contains 12 residues. DNA for the CDR3: TGTGCCAGCACCCCTCCCAGGGGAAAGCAGTACTTC. It yields the protein CASTPPRGKQYF.

This chain links TRBV6-5 with TRBJ1-1, with D tentatively TRBD1 (5 bases). The CDR3 extends over 15 amino acids. The germline gives CDR1 MNHEY, CDR2 SVGAGI. With 7 bases removed from V and 3 bases from J, the gap between germline ends came to 18 bases. CDR3 sequence: CASNSRRGRDTEAFF. The CDR3 DNA reads as TGTGCCAGCAACTCCCGGCGGGGACGCGACACTGAAGCTTTCTTT.

The genes are TRBV2 and TRBJ1-3; D uncertain. The V end was cut by 2 bases, the J end by 5 bases, with 10 bases between. The CDR3 consists of 14 residues. Germline lookup yields CDR1 SNHLY and CDR2 FYNNEI. CDR3 sequence reads: CASSESGPRNTIYF. In DNA, the CDR3 is TGTGCCAGCAGTGAATCGGGTCCGAGAAACACCATATATTTT.

The chain has TRBV24-1 and TRBJ2-1, with 7 bases that match TRBD2. This CDR3 has 14 amino acids. From germline, CDR1 is KGHDR and CDR2 SFDVKD. V lost 9 bases, J lost 8 bases, and 12 bases stayed unmatched. Written as DNA, the CDR3 is TGTGCCACCGCACAAACGGGAGGCCCCTATGAGCAGTTCTTC. Amino acid sequence: CATAQTGGPYEQFF.

The gene calls are TRBV10-1 and TRBJ1-2; 7 positions match TRBD1. Germline CDR1 is WNHNN and CDR2 is SYGVQD (reference sequence). V was pared by 6 bases and J by 5 bases, with 3 bases of the junction left unmatched. The CDR3 consists of 12 residues. The CDR3 sequence is CASSDREYGYTF. CDR3 DNA sequence: TGCGCCAGCAGCGACAGGGAGTATGGCTACACCTTC.

V and J are TRBV7-2 and TRBJ1-4; a possible D gene is TRBD1 (5 bases). The V gene lost 5 bases and the J gene lost 4 bases, with 14 bases spanning the gap. CDR1 and CDR2 from the germline V gene are SGHTA and FQGNSA. The CDR3 spans 15 residues. CDR3 in amino acids: CASSTRGGVNEKLFF. CDR3 coding DNA: TGTGCCAGCAGCACCCGGGGAGGGGTTAATGAAAAACTGTTTTTT.

The gene calls are TRBV4-1 and TRBJ2-2; no reliable D call. This CDR3 region has 16 residues. Per the germline V gene, CDR1 is MGHRA and CDR2 is YSYEKL. Deletions cut 1 base from V and 4 bases from J, with 13 bases between. The CDR3 sequence: CASSQATPTGTGELFF. The DNA for the CDR3 is TGCGCCAGCAGCCAAGCTACACCTACGGGCACCGGGGAGCTGTTTTTT.

The chain uses TRBV4-1 and TRBJ1-6; 8 bases map to TRBD1. The germline CDR1 and CDR2 sequences are MGHRA and YSYEKL. Unmatched junction bases numbered 7, after V lost 0 bases and J lost 9 bases. This CDR3 spans 16 amino acids. CDR3 in DNA: TGCGCCAGCAGCCAAGAGGGCCAGGGGGCAGGTTCACCCCTCCACTTT. This translates into CASSQEGQGAGSPLHF.

The chain joins TRBV11-2 to TRBJ1-1, with 8 bases aligning to TRBD1. The CDR3 has 15 residues. The J segment lost 1 base and the V segment lost 5 bases, leaving 6 bases of the junction unmatched. Germline V gives CDR1 SGHAT, CDR2 FQNNGV. The CDR3 DNA follows: TGTGCCAGCAGCCTCGGGACAGGCTGGAACACTGAAGCTTTCTTT. Amino acids: CASSLGTGWNTEAFF.